Sequencing of this T cell receptor (beta chain) was carried out in a study of T cell changes during pregnancy in multiple sclerosis. Profiled with immunoSEQ multiplex PCR; TCRdb holds only in-frame clones, not every one. Seen here are around 40,000 clones, about 92% observed once, and the top ten hold roughly 0.67%. Germline lookup yields CDR1 SGHNT and CDR2 YYREEE (reference sequence). The CDR3 is 15 residues long. Unmatched junction bases numbered 5, after V lost 0 bases and J lost 6 bases. The chain has TRBV5-4 and TRBJ1-2, with 10 bases aligning to TRBD1. Here the sequenced sample was CD4+ T cells from peripheral blood mononuclear cells, taken in the third trimester of pregnancy. The receptor comes from a female donor with multiple sclerosis, enrolled in a pregnancy study. The CDR3 nucleotides are TGTGCCAGCAGCTTGGCCGGACAGGGGGAAGATGGCTACACCTTC. It codes for CASSLAGQGEDGYTF.